This is a list of T cell receptor beta chains from one sample in a study of control samples from healthy donors and cancer patients. Sequenced by immunoSEQ multiplex PCR; TCRdb stores in-frame clones only, minus some. Among 20,000 to 25,000 clones listed, roughly 84% were seen once. The specimen sequenced was PBMCs. The receptors come from a man in his 60s with head and neck cancer. Each CDR3 is given with its conserved first and last residue. A D gene is named only where the DNA matches it firmly.

V	D	J	CDR3
TRBV15	NA	TRBJ2-5	CATSRAEETQYF
TRBV28	NA	TRBJ1-1	CASSLGANTEAFF
TRBV19	NA	TRBJ1-6	CASSVGASSYNSPLHF
TRBV19	NA	TRBJ2-7	CASSSIEGLSYEQYF
TRBV11-3	TRBD1	TRBJ1-4	CASSPGTVDEKLFF
TRBV14	NA	TRBJ1-3	CASSLAGGSGNTIYF
TRBV7-2	NA	TRBJ1-1	CASSPLVGQNTEAFF
TRBV6-4	TRBD2	TRBJ2-5	CASRDWAGGHF
TRBV28	TRBD1	TRBJ2-5	CASSLRDRGQETQYF
TRBV5-1	TRBD2	TRBJ2-7	CASSLGAGTSDYEQYF
TRBV6-5	NA	TRBJ1-3	CASNPGYLGGNTIYF
TRBV5-4	TRBD2	TRBJ2-1	CASRRGLAGLSNEQFF
TRBV30	TRBD1	TRBJ1-3	CAWSGDRASGNTIYF
TRBV19	TRBD2	TRBJ2-2	CASSISSGRNTGELFF
TRBV18	NA	TRBJ2-3	CASSLEADTQYF
TRBV6-1	NA	TRBJ1-2	CASSEAGYGYTF
TRBV4-3	NA	TRBJ2-2	CASSQASVGPDWDTGELFF
TRBV2	TRBD2	TRBJ2-3	CASGRLAGGDTQYF
TRBV4-1	TRBD1	TRBJ2-7	CASSPRGQDDYEQYF
TRBV13	NA	TRBJ2-7	CASSLENSYEQYF
TRBV20-1	NA	TRBJ1-1	CSASEGVLNTEAFF
TRBV4-3	NA	TRBJ1-3	CASSQERGTGNTIYF
TRBV6-4	NA	TRBJ1-5	CASSEQQPQHF
TRBV9	NA	TRBJ2-2	CASSPGEGELFF
TRBV4-1	NA	TRBJ2-7	CASSLRSSYEQYF
TRBV5-1	TRBD2	TRBJ2-7	CASSPGRTSGTYEQYF
TRBV6-5	TRBD2	TRBJ2-3	CASSLGSGGTDTQYF
TRBV5-1	NA	TRBJ1-2	CASSLGVGYGYTF
TRBV19	NA	TRBJ2-7	CASSPGTVNYEQYF
TRBV7-6	TRBD2	TRBJ2-2	CASSSSGDSRTGELFF
TRBV11-2	NA	TRBJ2-2	CASSAGTKNTGELFF
TRBV28	TRBD1	TRBJ1-2	CASSQPGQGDYGYTF
TRBV3-1/TRBV3-2	NA	TRBJ2-6	CASSLSSSSGANVLTF
TRBV11-3	NA	TRBJ2-2	CASSPHRDTGELFF
TRBV6-5	TRBD2	TRBJ2-7	CASSFGLAGAYEQYF
TRBV29-1	NA	TRBJ1-2	CSVGDLSNYGYTF
TRBV10-2	NA	TRBJ1-5	CASSHRSQPQHF
TRBV11-2	NA	TRBJ2-1	CASSPISRQSNEQFF
TRBV11-3	NA	TRBJ2-3	CASSRTVSTDTQYF
TRBV28	NA	TRBJ1-2	CASSLSRTGNYGYTF
TRBV6-1	TRBD1	TRBJ1-6	CASSERTGADNSPLHF
TRBV29-1	NA	TRBJ1-3	CSVEAHNMRVDTIYF
TRBV3-1/TRBV3-2	NA	TRBJ1-2	CASSQDNQRVAGYTF
TRBV7-2	NA	TRBJ2-4	CASSLEATINIQYF
TRBV7-9	NA	TRBJ1-1	CASSLGGEAFF
TRBV24-1	TRBD1	TRBJ2-7	CATSESRQGRYEQYF
TRBV10-3	NA	TRBJ1-2	CAISGQVRPYGYTF
TRBV2	TRBD2	TRBJ2-5	CASSASGGAGETQYF
TRBV11-2	TRBD1	TRBJ1-1	CASSLAPRTGNTEAFF
TRBV28	TRBD1	TRBJ2-7	CASSGDRVYEQYF
TRBV5-4	NA	TRBJ1-4	CASSPGGRARGSNEKLFF
TRBV29-1	NA	TRBJ2-5	CSVGGLGGKETQYF
TRBV5-6	NA	TRBJ1-6	CASSSWGIWNSPLHF
TRBV7-2	NA	TRBJ2-1	CASSLETGSYNEQFF
TRBV5-1	NA	TRBJ1-1	CASSEGLGTEAFF
TRBV30	TRBD1	TRBJ2-2	CAWSEATGTGRTGELFF
TRBV9	NA	TRBJ2-5	CASSVEGLRAETQYF